The rows below give T cell receptor beta chains drawn from one sample of a study of blood T cell repertoires in COVID-19. Using immunoSEQ multiplex PCR, the repertoire was profiled, and TCRdb retains in-frame clones only, with some absent. The sample consists of almost 400,000 clones, around 87% of them appearing once. What was sequenced was peripheral blood. These receptors all come from a woman aged 60 to 75 with COVID-19, enrolled during active disease. Each CDR3 is given with its conserved first and last residue. A D gene is named only where the DNA matches it firmly. Clone size is not always given. Where it is, it says once, few, many or a class for expanded clones.

j_call d_call v_call clone_size cdr3_nt cdr3_aa
TRBJ1-2 TRBD1 TRBV20-1 . TGCAGTGCTAGTACAGGGGGCCATGGCTACACCTTC CSASTGGHGYTF
TRBJ1-2 . TRBV7-9 once TGTGCCAGCAGCCTACAGGGATCCGGCTACACCTTC CASSLQGSGYTF
TRBJ2-3 TRBD2 TRBV7-3 . TGTGCCAGCAGCCCCCAGGGACTAGCACTAGAGACGCAGTATTTT CASSPQGLALETQYF
TRBJ2-6 . TRBV5-4 . TGTGCCAGCAGCTTGGCCCAGACACGCTCTGGGGCCAACGTCCTGACTTTC CASSLAQTRSGANVLTF
TRBJ2-1 . TRBV18 . TGTGCCAGCTCACTCCGTACGGATGAGCAGTTCTTC CASSLRTDEQFF
TRBJ2-3 . TRBV7-2 . TGTGCCAGCAGCCTTTTACGAGGGGATACGCAGTATTTT CASSLLRGDTQYF
TRBJ1-2 . TRBV19 . TGTGCCAGTAGTATGTTCGAGGGTGATAGCTATGGCTACACCTTC CASSMFEGDSYGYTF
TRBJ2-7 . TRBV2 . TGTGCCAGCAAATTGGAGGGTACCCCTACCTACGAGCAGTACTTC CASKLEGTPTYEQYF
TRBJ2-1 TRBD2 TRBV7-2 . TGTGCCAGCAGACCGCCGACTAGCGGGAGAAACAATGAGCAGTTCTTC CASRPPTSGRNNEQFF
TRBJ2-3 TRBD1 TRBV19 once TGTGCCAGTAGTATGCCCGGACAGGGACCAGATACGCAGTATTTT CASSMPGQGPDTQYF
TRBJ2-2 TRBD2 TRBV5-1 once TGCGCCACCAAACCACCGGGACTATCGAACACCGGGGAGCTGTTTTTT CATKPPGLSNTGELFF
TRBJ1-5 . TRBV7-2 . TGTGCCAGCAGCTTAGAGGGGCAGGGGTATCAGCCCCAGCATTTT CASSLEGQGYQPQHF
TRBJ1-2 TRBD1 TRBV29-1 once TGCAGCGTTTTCGGGACAGGGGGACCCTCTGGCTATGGCTACACCTTC CSVFGTGGPSGYGYTF
TRBJ1-1 TRBD1 TRBV18 . TGTGCCAGCTCACCGAGGACAGGGGCTACTGAAGCTTTCTTT CASSPRTGATEAFF
TRBJ2-3 TRBD1 TRBV4-2 . TGTGCCAGCAGTCGTCACGGGACAGGGGTCAAAGATACGCAGTATTTT CASSRHGTGVKDTQYF
TRBJ1-2 TRBD1 TRBV28 . TGTGCCAGCAGTCTGGACAGGGACGGCTACACCTTC CASSLDRDGYTF
TRBJ1-2 . TRBV6-5 . TGTGCCAGCTATCTTAATGGCTACACCTTC CASYLNGYTF
TRBJ2-7 . TRBV18 . TGTGCCAGCTCTCCAGTAACCTACGAGCAGTACTTC CASSPVTYEQYF
TRBJ1-2 TRBD1 TRBV28 . TGTGCCAGCAGAGACTCTGGACAGGGGGCGCGGGGCTACACCTTC CASRDSGQGARGYTF
TRBJ1-1 TRBD1 TRBV5-1 once TGCGCCAGCAGCTTCAACAGGGGTATGGCTTTCTTT CASSFNRGMAFF
TRBJ1-1 TRBD1 TRBV27 . TGTGCCAGCAGGGGACAGGGGAGCACTGAAGCTTTCTTT CASRGQGSTEAFF
TRBJ2-2 . TRBV5-1 few TGCGCCAGCAGCTTACACGATACCGGGGAGCTGTTTTTT CASSLHDTGELFF
TRBJ2-5 . TRBV21-1 . TGTGCCAGCAGCAAAGCCGGAGCGGGGGGGCAAGAGACCCAGTACTTC CASSKAGAGGQETQYF
TRBJ1-2 . TRBV6-5 . TGTGCCAGCAGCCCAGGGGCAGGAACTAACTATGGCTACACCTTC CASSPGAGTNYGYTF
TRBJ1-1 TRBD1 TRBV28 . TGTGCCAGCTCCGGGACAGGGCCGGGGGAGAACACTGAAGCTTTCTTT CASSGTGPGENTEAFF
TRBJ2-2 TRBD2 TRBV3-1/TRBV3-2 . TGTGCCAGCAGCCTTGGGACTAGCACCGGGGAGCTGTTTTTT CASSLGTSTGELFF
TRBJ2-3 TRBD2 TRBV24-1 . TGTGCCACCAAGCGGGGGACCTTTGGAGATACGCAGTATTTT CATKRGTFGDTQYF
TRBJ2-7 . TRBV5-6 . TGTGCCAGCAGCTTTTATCACGAGCAGTACTTC CASSFYHEQYF
TRBJ2-5 . TRBV11-2 . TGTGCCACCAGGGGGATGTGGAGGGACCAAGAGACCCAGTACTTC CATRGMWRDQETQYF
TRBJ2-3 TRBD2 TRBV2 . TGTGCCAGCCAGCCGCTAGCGGGGTGGGGCACAGATACGCAGTATTTT CASQPLAGWGTDTQYF
TRBJ1-5 . TRBV2 . TGTGCCAGCAGTCCAGGGCGTCAGCCCCAGCATTTT CASSPGRQPQHF
TRBJ2-7 TRBD2 TRBV5-1 . TGCGCCAGCAGCTACGGGGGGTCGAGCTCCTACGAGCAGTACTTC CASSYGGSSSYEQYF
TRBJ1-2 TRBD1 TRBV18 few TGTGCCAGCTCAGTGGACAGGGGCTATGGCTACACCTTC CASSVDRGYGYTF
TRBJ1-5 . TRBV5-1 . TGCGCCAGCAGCTTGGCCGGGGTTAGCAATCAGCCCCAGCATTTT CASSLAGVSNQPQHF
TRBJ1-1 TRBD1 TRBV2 once TGTGCCAGCAGGAGGGGAGGGACAGGGGGCACGAACACTGAAGCTTTCTTT CASRRGGTGGTNTEAFF
TRBJ1-1 . TRBV2 . TGTGCCAGCAGTCTCAGGGTGCGGGGCACTGAAGCTTTCTTT CASSLRVRGTEAFF
TRBJ2-3 TRBD1 TRBV5-1 . TGCGCCAGCAGCTTGTTTCCGGGACAGGCTGGTAATACGCAGTATTTT CASSLFPGQAGNTQYF
TRBJ2-7 . TRBV28 . TGTGCCAGCGGACCGGCAGGGCTCTCCTACGAGCAGTACTTC CASGPAGLSYEQYF
TRBJ2-7 . TRBV7-3 . TGTGCCAGCAGCTTAGCGGCTAGCGCTATCAACGAGCAGTACTTC CASSLAASAINEQYF
TRBJ1-5 . TRBV4-2 few TGTGCCAGCAGGGAGGATACAGGGCTAGGCAATCAGCCCCAGCATTTT CASREDTGLGNQPQHF
TRBJ2-7 TRBD2 TRBV2 . TGTGCCAGCAGTGCCCCGGGTCCCCGGGGGGACGAGCAGTACTTC CASSAPGPRGDEQYF
TRBJ2-5 . TRBV7-8 . TGTGCCAGCAGCTCGGGAGAGACCCAGTACTTC CASSSGETQYF
TRBJ2-5 . TRBV18 . TGTGCCAGCTCTCCGAGACAGCTCCAAGAGACCCAGTACTTC CASSPRQLQETQYF
TRBJ1-4 . TRBV28 . TGTGCCAGCATCTCGGGGGGGACTAATGAAAAACTGTTTTTT CASISGGTNEKLFF
TRBJ1-1 . TRBV19 . TGTGCCTCTTATAACCGCGCCTCGATACTCACTGAAGCTTTCTTT CASYNRASILTEAFF
TRBJ2-5 TRBD1 TRBV4-1 . TGCGCCAGCAGCCAATTCGGACAGGGCGGGACCCAGTACTTC CASSQFGQGGTQYF
TRBJ2-5 TRBD1 TRBV2 . TGTGCCAGCAATGTGGGACAGGGGGCTAACTACCAAGAGACCCAGTACTTC CASNVGQGANYQETQYF
TRBJ1-1 . TRBV9 . TGTGCCAGCAGCGTAGTGGTGGGAGGCACTGAAGCTTTCTTT CASSVVVGGTEAFF
TRBJ2-5 . TRBV4-1 . TGCGCCAGCAGCCAAGAATCGGGGTCCCATGGGACCCAGTACTTC CASSQESGSHGTQYF
TRBJ2-3 TRBD1 TRBV7-3 once TGTGCCAGCAGCTTAACCCTTATAACAGGGAAACCAGGGGGAGATACGCAGTATTTT CASSLTLITGKPGGDTQYF
TRBJ1-1 . TRBV28 . TGTGCCAGCAGTTCCCCGATGACAGGCGTCTTTAAAGCTTTCTTT CASSSPMTGVFKAFF
TRBJ2-1 . TRBV9 . TGTGCCAGCAGCGCCCAAGGGGCTGTCTCCTACAATGAGCAGTTCTTC CASSAQGAVSYNEQFF
TRBJ1-1 TRBD1 TRBV10-3 . TGTGCCGGCAGGGCCGGGACAGGGAGGGACACTGAAGCTTTCTTT CAGRAGTGRDTEAFF
TRBJ1-6 . TRBV2 . TGTGCCAGCACCGCGGAATCAGGGCCCAATTCACCCCTCCACTTT CASTAESGPNSPLHF
TRBJ2-7 TRBD1 TRBV11-1 . TGTGCCAGCCGACAGGGGGCTTACGAGCAGTACTTC CASRQGAYEQYF
TRBJ1-2 . TRBV5-4 . TGTGCCAGCAGCTTGGCCGGCGGGGTTTTCGGCTACACCTTC CASSLAGGVFGYTF
TRBJ1-1 . TRBV6-5 . TGTGCCAGCAGTTACCGGCGGATGAACACTGAAGCTTTCTTT CASSYRRMNTEAFF
TRBJ1-6 TRBD1 TRBV7-2 . TGTGCCAGCAGGGGATGGGGACAGACGAATTCACCCCTCCACTTT CASRGWGQTNSPLHF
TRBJ2-3 . TRBV5-6 . TGTGCCAGCAGCGACGACAAGTCCCCGAGCACAGATACGCAGTATTTT CASSDDKSPSTDTQYF
TRBJ2-3 . TRBV20-1 . TGCAGTGCTATGGGCCCAGATACGCAGTATTTT CSAMGPDTQYF